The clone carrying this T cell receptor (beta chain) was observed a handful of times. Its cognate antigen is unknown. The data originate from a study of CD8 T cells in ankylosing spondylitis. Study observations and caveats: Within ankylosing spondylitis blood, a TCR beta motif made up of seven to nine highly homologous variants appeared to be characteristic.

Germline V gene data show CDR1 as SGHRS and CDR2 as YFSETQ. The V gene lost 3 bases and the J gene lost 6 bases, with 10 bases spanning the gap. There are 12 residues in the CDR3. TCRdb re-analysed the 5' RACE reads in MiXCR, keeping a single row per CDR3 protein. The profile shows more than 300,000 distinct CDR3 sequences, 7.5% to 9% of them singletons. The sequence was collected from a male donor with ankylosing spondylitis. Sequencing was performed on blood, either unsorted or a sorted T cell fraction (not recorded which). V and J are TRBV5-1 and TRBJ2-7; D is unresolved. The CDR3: CASSSIKGEQYF. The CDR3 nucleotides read TGCGCCAGCAGCTCAATAAAAGGCGAGCAGTACTTC.